This T cell receptor (beta chain) was sequenced for a study of blood T cells in healthy people across ages. Primers used in a second PCR of about 7 to 11 cycles were a sample-barcoded 5' primer and a J-beta primer mix. TCRdb used MiXCR to reprocess the 5' RACE reads, holding one entry per CDR3 protein. The data hold 730,000 or so distinct CDR3 sequences, with roughly 47% observed a single time. The germline V gene has CDR1 ENHRY and CDR2 SYGVKD. CDR3 length equals 12 residues. V was cut by 0 bases and J by 9 bases, with 9 bases left in between. This clonotype was sampled from a woman aged 60 to 75 in good health. The sample was blood. This chain links TRBV10-3 with TRBJ2-7; D unclear. The CDR3 sequence is CAISESTARQYF. Written as DNA, the CDR3 is TGTGCCATCAGTGAGTCGACGGCGCGGCAGTACTTC.